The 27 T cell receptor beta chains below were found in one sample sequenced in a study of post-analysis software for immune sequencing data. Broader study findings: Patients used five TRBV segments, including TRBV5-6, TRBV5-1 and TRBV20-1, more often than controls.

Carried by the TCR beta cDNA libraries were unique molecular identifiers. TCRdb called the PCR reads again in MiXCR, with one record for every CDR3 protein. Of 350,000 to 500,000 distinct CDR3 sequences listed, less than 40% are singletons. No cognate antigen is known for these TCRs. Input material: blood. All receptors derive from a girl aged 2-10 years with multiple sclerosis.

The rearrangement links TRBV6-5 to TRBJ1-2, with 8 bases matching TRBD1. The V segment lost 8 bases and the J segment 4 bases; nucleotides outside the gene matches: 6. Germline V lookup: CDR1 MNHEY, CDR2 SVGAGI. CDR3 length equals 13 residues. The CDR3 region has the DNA TGTGCCAGCGGAAAAGGACAGGGCTATGGCTACACCTTC. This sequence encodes CASGKGQGYGYTF.

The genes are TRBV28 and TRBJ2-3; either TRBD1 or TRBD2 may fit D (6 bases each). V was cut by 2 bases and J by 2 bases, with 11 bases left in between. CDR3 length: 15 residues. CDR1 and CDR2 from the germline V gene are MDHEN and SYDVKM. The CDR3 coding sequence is TGTGCCAGCAGTTTACGGGGGCTCCCCACAGATACGCAGTATTTT. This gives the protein CASSLRGLPTDTQYF.

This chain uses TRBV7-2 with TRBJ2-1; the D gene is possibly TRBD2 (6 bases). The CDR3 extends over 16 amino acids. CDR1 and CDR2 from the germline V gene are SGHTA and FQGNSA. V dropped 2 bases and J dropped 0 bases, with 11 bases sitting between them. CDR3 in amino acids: CASSLYAGPSYNEQFF. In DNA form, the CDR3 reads TGTGCCAGCAGCTTATACGCGGGGCCCTCCTACAATGAGCAGTTCTTC. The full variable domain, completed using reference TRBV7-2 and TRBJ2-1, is GAGVSQSPSNKVTEKGKDVELRCDPISGHTALYWYRQSLGQGLEFLIYFQGNSAPDKSGLPSDRFSAERTGGSVSTLTIQRTQQEDSAVYLCASSLYAGPSYNEQFFGPGTRLTVL.

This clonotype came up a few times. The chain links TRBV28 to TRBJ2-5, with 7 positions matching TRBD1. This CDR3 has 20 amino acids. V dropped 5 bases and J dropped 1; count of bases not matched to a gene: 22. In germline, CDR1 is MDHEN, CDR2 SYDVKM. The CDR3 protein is CASSPIKSTLRTGLQETQYF. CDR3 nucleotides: TGTGCCAGCAGTCCAATTAAATCTACCCTTAGGACAGGTCTCCAAGAGACCCAGTACTTC.

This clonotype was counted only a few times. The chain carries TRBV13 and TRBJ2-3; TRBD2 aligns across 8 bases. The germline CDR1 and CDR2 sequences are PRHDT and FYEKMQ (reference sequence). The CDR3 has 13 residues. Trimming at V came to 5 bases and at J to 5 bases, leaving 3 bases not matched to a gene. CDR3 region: CASSLGRGDTQYF. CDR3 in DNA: TGTGCCAGCAGCCTCGGGAGGGGAGATACGCAGTATTTT.

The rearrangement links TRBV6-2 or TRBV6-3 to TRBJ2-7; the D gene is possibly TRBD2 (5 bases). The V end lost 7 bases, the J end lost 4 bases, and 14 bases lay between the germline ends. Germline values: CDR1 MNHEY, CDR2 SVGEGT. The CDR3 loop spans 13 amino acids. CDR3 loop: CASTTGLPYEQYF. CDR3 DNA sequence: TGTGCCAGCACTACCGGACTTCCATACGAGCAGTACTTC.

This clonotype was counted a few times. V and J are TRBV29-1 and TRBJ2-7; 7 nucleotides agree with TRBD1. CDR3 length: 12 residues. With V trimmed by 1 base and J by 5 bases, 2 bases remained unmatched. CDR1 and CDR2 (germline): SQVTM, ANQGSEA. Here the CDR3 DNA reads TGCAGCGTTGAAGGACAGGGCCACGAGCAGTACTTC. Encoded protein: CSVEGQGHEQYF.

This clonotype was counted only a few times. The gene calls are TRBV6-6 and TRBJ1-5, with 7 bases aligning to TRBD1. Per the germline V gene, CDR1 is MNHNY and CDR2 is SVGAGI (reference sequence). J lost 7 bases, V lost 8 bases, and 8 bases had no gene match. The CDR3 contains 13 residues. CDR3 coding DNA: TGTGCCAGCGCAGGGGGGCGGGCCCAGCCCCAGCATTTT. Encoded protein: CASAGGRAQPQHF.

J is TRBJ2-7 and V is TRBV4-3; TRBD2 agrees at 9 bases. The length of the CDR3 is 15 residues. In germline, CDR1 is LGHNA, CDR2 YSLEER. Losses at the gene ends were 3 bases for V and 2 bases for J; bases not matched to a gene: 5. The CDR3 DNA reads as TGCGCCAGCAGCCAGGACCCTAGCGGGGCCTACGAGCAGTACTTC. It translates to CASSQDPSGAYEQYF.

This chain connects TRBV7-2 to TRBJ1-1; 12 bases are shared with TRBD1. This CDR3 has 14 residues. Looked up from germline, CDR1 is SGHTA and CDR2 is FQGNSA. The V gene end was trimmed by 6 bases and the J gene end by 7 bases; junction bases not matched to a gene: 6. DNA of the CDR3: TGTGCCAGCAGACGGGACAGGGGGCTAGGTGAAGCTTTCTTT. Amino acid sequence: CASRRDRGLGEAFF.

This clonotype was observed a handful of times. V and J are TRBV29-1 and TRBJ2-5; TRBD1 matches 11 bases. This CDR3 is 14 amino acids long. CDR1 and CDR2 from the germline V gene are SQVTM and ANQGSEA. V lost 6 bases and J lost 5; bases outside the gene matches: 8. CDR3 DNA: TGCAGCGTAGCCTGGACAGGGGGCGCTGAGACCCAGTACTTC. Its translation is CSVAWTGGAETQYF.

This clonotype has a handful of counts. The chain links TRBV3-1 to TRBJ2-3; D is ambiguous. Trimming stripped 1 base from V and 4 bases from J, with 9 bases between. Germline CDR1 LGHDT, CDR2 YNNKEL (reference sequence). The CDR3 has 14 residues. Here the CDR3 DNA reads TGTGCCAGCAGCCAAGTTGAATCCCCAGATACGCAGTATTTT. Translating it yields CASSQVESPDTQYF.

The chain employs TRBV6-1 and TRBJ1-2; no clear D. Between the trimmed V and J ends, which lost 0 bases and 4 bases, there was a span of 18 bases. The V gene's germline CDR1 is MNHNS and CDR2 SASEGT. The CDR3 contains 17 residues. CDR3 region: CASSEALGSQGIYGYTF. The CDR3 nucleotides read TGTGCCAGCAGTGAAGCGCTCGGAAGCCAAGGGATCTATGGCTACACCTTC.

CDR3 region: CASSPRVGVTGHTGELFF. The CDR3 DNA reads as TGTGCCAGCAGCCCCAGAGTCGGGGTGACAGGGCACACCGGGGAGCTGTTTTTT. The V and J genes are TRBV7-7 and TRBJ2-2; 7 bases align to TRBD1. The V gene end was trimmed by 5 bases and the J gene end by 3 bases; junction bases not matched to a gene: 15. This CDR3 has 18 residues. Germline lookup yields CDR1 SSHAT and CDR2 FNYEAQ (reference sequence).

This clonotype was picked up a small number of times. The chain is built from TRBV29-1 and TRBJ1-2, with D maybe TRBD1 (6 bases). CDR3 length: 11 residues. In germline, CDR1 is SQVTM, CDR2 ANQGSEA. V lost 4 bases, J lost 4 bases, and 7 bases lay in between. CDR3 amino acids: CSVVGGYGYTF. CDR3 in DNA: TGCAGCGTTGTAGGGGGCTATGGCTACACCTTC.

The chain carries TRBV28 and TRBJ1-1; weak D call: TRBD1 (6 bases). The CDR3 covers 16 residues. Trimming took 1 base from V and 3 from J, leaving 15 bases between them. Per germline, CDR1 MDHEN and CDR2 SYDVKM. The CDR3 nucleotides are TGTGCCAGCAGTTTATTTCAGGGGCGAAGGTACACTGAAGCTTTCTTT. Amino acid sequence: CASSLFQGRRYTEAFF.

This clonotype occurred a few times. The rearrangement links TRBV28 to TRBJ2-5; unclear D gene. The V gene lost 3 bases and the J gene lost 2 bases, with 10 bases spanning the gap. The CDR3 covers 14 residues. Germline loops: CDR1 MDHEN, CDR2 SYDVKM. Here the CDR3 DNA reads TGTGCCAGCAGTTTCAGGTCAGGTCAAGAGACCCAGTACTTC. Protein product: CASSFRSGQETQYF.

The CDR3 coding sequence is TGTGCCAGCAGCCTACAGGGGCAGATCGATGAGCAGTTCTTC. This encodes CASSLQGQIDEQFF. This rearrangement joins TRBV7-3 to TRBJ2-1; 7 nucleotides match TRBD1. V shed 5 bases and J 8 bases; nucleotides not matched to a gene: 9. This CDR3 region has 14 residues. Germline V lookup: CDR1 SGHTA, CDR2 FQGTGA.

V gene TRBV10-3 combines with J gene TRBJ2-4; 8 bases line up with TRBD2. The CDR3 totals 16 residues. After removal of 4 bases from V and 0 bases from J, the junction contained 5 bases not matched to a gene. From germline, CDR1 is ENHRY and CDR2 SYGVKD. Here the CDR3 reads CAISGGLDRAKNIQYF. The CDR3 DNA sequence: TGTGCCATCAGTGGGGGACTAGATCGAGCCAAAAACATTCAGTACTTC.

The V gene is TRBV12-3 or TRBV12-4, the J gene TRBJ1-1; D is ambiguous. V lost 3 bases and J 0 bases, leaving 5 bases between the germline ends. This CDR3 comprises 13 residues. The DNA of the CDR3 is TGTGCCAGCAGTTTGTACGTGAACACTGAAGCTTTCTTT. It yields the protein CASSLYVNTEAFF.

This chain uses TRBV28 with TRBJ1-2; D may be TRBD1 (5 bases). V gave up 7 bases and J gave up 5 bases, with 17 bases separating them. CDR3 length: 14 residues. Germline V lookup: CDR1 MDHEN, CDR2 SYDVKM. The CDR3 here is CASNPPGIRYGYTF. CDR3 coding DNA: TGTGCCAGCAACCCTCCAGGGATCCGATATGGCTACACCTTC.

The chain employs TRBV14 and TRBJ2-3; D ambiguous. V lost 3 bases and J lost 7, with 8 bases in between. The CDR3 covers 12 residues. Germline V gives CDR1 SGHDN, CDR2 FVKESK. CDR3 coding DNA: TGTGCCAGCAGCCAGGATCGCAATACGCAGTATTTT. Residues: CASSQDRNTQYF.

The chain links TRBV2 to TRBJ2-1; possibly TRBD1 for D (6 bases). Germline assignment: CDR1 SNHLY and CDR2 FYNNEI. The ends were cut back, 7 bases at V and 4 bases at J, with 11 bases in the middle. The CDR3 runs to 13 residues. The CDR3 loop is CASKGDTYNEQFF. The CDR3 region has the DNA TGTGCCAGCAAAGGGGACACTTACAATGAGCAGTTCTTC.

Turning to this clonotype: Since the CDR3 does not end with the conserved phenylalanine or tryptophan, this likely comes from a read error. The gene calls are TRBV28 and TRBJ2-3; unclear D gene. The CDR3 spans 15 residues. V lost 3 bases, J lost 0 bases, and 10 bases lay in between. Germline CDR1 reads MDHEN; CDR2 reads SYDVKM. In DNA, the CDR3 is TGTGCCAGCAGTTTTATGAGCATGAGCACAGATACGCAGTATTTA. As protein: CASSFMSMSTDTQYL.

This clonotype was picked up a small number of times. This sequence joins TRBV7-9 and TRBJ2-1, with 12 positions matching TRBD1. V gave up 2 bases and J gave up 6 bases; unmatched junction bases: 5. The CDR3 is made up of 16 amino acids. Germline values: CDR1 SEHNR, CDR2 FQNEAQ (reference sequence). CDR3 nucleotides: TGTGCCAGCAGCTTAAGGGGGACAGGGGGCTTCAATGAGCAGTTCTTC. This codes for CASSLRGTGGFNEQFF.

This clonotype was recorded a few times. CDR3 in amino acids: CAEKGPFRTDTQYF. CDR3 DNA sequence: TGTGCCGAGAAAGGGCCCTTTCGCACAGATACGCAGTATTTT. The gene calls are TRBV2 and TRBJ2-3, with D unclear. The germline V gene has CDR1 SNHLY and CDR2 FYNNEI. Between the trimmed V and J ends, which lost 11 bases and 1 base, there was a span of 16 bases. The CDR3 has 14 amino acids.

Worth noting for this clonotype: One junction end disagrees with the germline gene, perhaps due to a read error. The CDR3 nucleotides are TGTGCCAGCAGTCACTCGACAGGGGGCTCCTACGAGCAGTACTTC. This gives the protein CASSHSTGGSYEQYF. V and J are TRBV6-2 or TRBV6-3 and TRBJ2-7; 9 nucleotides match TRBD1. Germline V gene data show CDR1 as MNHEY and CDR2 as SVGEGT. The CDR3 is 15 residues long.